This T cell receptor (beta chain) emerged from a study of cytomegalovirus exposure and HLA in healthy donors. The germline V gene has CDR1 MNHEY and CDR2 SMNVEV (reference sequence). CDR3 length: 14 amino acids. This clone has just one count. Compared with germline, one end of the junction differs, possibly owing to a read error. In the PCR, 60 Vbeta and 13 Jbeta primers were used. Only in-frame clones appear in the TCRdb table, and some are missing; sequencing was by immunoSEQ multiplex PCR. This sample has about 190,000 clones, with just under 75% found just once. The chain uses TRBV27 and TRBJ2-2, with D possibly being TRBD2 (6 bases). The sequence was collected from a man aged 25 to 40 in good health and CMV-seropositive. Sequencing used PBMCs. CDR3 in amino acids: CATSPGLQAGELFF. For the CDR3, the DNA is TGTGCCACCAGTCCGGGACTCCAGGCCGGGGAGCTGTTTTTT.